Listed below are T cell receptor beta chains from one sample, sequenced in a study of T cell changes during pregnancy in multiple sclerosis. Assay: immunoSEQ multiplex PCR; the TCRdb copy retains only in-frame clones and omits some. The table lists tens of thousands of clones, approximately 94% of them singletons. The input for sequencing was CD4+ T cells from peripheral blood mononuclear cells, taken in the third trimester of pregnancy. All receptors come from a female donor with multiple sclerosis, enrolled in a pregnancy study. The CDR3 runs from the conserved cysteine through the conserved F or W. Each record gives: J gene, clone size, V gene, D gene, CDR3 protein, CDR3 DNA. A D gene is named only where the DNA matches it firmly. Size is stated for part of the rows, as once, few or many counts, or as a class when the clone is expanded.

TRBJ2-1 | - | TRBV2 | - | CASSRLAGNEQFF | TGTGCCAGCAGCAGGCTAGCAGGCAATGAGCAGTTCTTC
TRBJ2-7 | once | TRBV5-5 | - | CASSPRLVYEQYF | TGTGCCAGCAGCCCCCGACTAGTCTACGAGCAGTACTTC
TRBJ2-5 | once | TRBV7-6 | TRBD1 | CASSGRQGLRETQYF | TGTGCCAGCAGCGGCAGACAGGGTCTGAGGGAGACCCAGTACTTC
TRBJ2-7 | - | TRBV2 | - | CASSEQGTGSYEQYF | TGTGCCAGCAGTGAACAAGGCACAGGGAGCTACGAGCAGTACTTC
TRBJ2-5 | - | TRBV19 | TRBD1 | CASLPGQGYQETQYF | TGTGCCAGTTTGCCGGGACAGGGGTATCAAGAGACCCAGTACTTC
TRBJ2-1 | - | TRBV7-3 | - | CASSFELRNEQFF | TGTGCCAGCAGCTTTGAACTAAGGAATGAGCAGTTCTTC
TRBJ1-2 | - | TRBV28 | - | CASAAGTNYGYTF | TGTGCCAGCGCCGCCGGGACTAACTATGGCTACACCTTC
TRBJ2-2 | - | TRBV5-1 | TRBD2 | CASSSAGTRGTGELFF | TGCGCCAGCAGCTCCGCCGGGACTAGGGGCACCGGGGAGCTGTTTTTT
TRBJ1-2 | - | TRBV5-1 | - | CASSTSPNYGYTF | TGCGCCAGCAGTACTAGTCCAAACTATGGCTACACCTTC
TRBJ1-1 | - | TRBV27 | - | CASSLGGIWVLGAFF | TGTGCCAGCAGTTTAGGAGGGATTTGGGTATTGGGGGCTTTCTTT
TRBJ2-5 | - | TRBV10-3 | TRBD2 | CAISARKLATEETQYF | TGTGCCATCAGTGCTCGTAAACTAGCGACCGAAGAGACCCAGTACTTC